The rows below give T cell receptor beta chains drawn from one sample of a study of shared clonotypes between healthy human individuals. TCRdb's table, derived via immunoSEQ multiplex PCR, lists solely in-frame clones and lacks some. The sample yields 600,000 to 750,000 clones, approximately 77% seen once. The sequenced material came from memory CD4+ T cells sorted from blood. Receptors were obtained from a woman younger than 45 in good health. Each CDR3 is given with its conserved first and last residue.

J: TRBJ1-5; V: TRBV19; CDR3: CASSTTRTANQPQHF
J: TRBJ1-2; V: TRBV7-2; CDR3: CASSSVNYGYTF
J: TRBJ1-5; V: TRBV6-1; CDR3: CASSEAILRGNQPQHF
J: TRBJ2-1; V: TRBV5-6; CDR3: CASSLGLAGAGEQFF
J: TRBJ2-7; V: TRBV4-1; CDR3: CASSQGTSGRRDTYEQYF
J: TRBJ1-4; V: TRBV28; CDR3: CASSLITGGAGEKLFF
J: TRBJ2-2; V: TRBV20-1; CDR3: CSAPDTGELFF
J: TRBJ2-6; V: TRBV6-6; CDR3: CAIAHTGGAGANVLTF
J: TRBJ1-2; V: TRBV19; CDR3: CASIGNYGYTF
J: TRBJ1-1; V: TRBV11-2; CDR3: CASSPSQGGTEAFF
J: TRBJ2-7; V: TRBV18; CDR3: CASSRRHEQYF
J: TRBJ2-3; V: TRBV29-1; CDR3: CSVPGQGGDTQYF
J: TRBJ1-2; V: TRBV19; CDR3: CASSTTGGDYGYTF
J: TRBJ2-1; V: TRBV9; CDR3: CASSVAQAYNEQFF
J: TRBJ2-7; V: TRBV27; CDR3: CASRPQGRGLVEQYF
J: TRBJ2-1; V: TRBV15; CDR3: CATSRDLGEEQFF
J: TRBJ2-1; V: TRBV7-2; CDR3: CASSHYPIAGVRNEQFF
J: TRBJ1-1; V: TRBV5-1; CDR3: CASSLQQNTEAFF
J: TRBJ2-1; V: TRBV5-1; CDR3: CASSLMASGSNEQFF
J: TRBJ2-3; V: TRBV4-1; CDR3: CASSQGEAGLSDTQYF
J: TRBJ2-7; V: TRBV30; CDR3: CAWDSGTGRREQYF
J: TRBJ2-5; V: TRBV5-1; CDR3: CASSPSGSGGTQYF
J: TRBJ2-5; V: TRBV5-4; CDR3: CASSLVGIQETQYF
J: TRBJ2-3; V: TRBV5-4; CDR3: CASSSSMRRGADTQYF
J: TRBJ2-1; V: TRBV28; CDR3: CASGLLGGPSYNEQFF
J: TRBJ2-7; V: TRBV28; CDR3: CASSSPAERSSYEQYF
J: TRBJ2-1; V: TRBV7-2; CDR3: CASSPKAGGYNEQFF
J: TRBJ2-2; V: TRBV28; CDR3: CASRGEGLAGGANTGELFF
J: TRBJ1-5; V: TRBV2; CDR3: CASRTDSRRQPQHF